The clone carrying this TCR beta chain has only a few counts. This entry is derived from a study of blood T cell repertoires in COVID-19. As for the study in general: Acute-phase and convalescent COVID-19 samples originated in the United States, Italy and Spain. T cells, B-cell-depleted T cells, or PBMCs supplied cDNA or gDNA.

V was pared by 4 bases and J by 4 bases, with 18 bases between. Per germline, CDR1 SGDLS and CDR2 YYNGEE. The CDR3 extends over 15 amino acids. The assay was immunoSEQ multiplex PCR, and TCRdb's table has in-frame clones only and misses some. The data contain about 130,000 clones, nearly 70% of them singletons. Sequenced material: peripheral blood. The receptor's source is a woman aged 70-85 years with acute or convalescent COVID-19. This chain uses TRBV9 with TRBJ2-7; TRBD2 is a possible D gene (5 bases). The CDR3 DNA is TGTGCCAGCAGCTCATCTCCGGGAATTGGGTACGAGCAGTACTTC. Translation: CASSSSPGIGYEQYF.